This T cell receptor beta chain was sequenced in a study of blood T cells in healthy people across ages. General study results and limits: With donor CMV status unknown, expanded clonotype changes were possibly confounded.

Each sample yielded at least 6 million isolated PBMCs. Alongside a J-beta primer mix, a sample-barcoded 5' primer served in a second PCR lasting about 6 to 12 cycles. Every molecule of cDNA carried a tag from a template-switch adaptor with 12 random nucleotides. TCRdb fed the 5' RACE reads into MiXCR, producing one record per CDR3 protein. The sample records about 830,000 distinct CDR3 sequences, over 45% being singletons. The ends lost 4 bases at V and 2 bases at J; junction bases unmatched: 6. Germline values: CDR1 KGHDR, CDR2 SFDVKD. This CDR3 has 15 residues. This clonotype was picked up a small number of times. Its antigen is undetermined.

Sequenced input: blood. The chain carries TRBV24-1 and TRBJ1-2; 7 bases line up with TRBD1. The TCR originated in a man aged 25-40 years in good health. The CDR3 loop reads CATSDPGTANYGYTF. DNA for the CDR3: TGTGCCACCAGTGACCCCGGGACAGCGAACTATGGCTACACCTTC.